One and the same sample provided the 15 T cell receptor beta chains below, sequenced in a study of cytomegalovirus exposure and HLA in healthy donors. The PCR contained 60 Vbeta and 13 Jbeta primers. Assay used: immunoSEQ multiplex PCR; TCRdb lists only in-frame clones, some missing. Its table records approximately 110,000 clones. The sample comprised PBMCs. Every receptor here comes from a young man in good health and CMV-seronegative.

CDR3 sequence (DNA): TGTGCCAGTACGCCGGGGTACTCTGGAAACACCATATATTTT. The encoded protein is CASTPGYSGNTIYF. The rearrangement joins TRBV28 to TRBJ1-3; D not resolved. This CDR3 comprises 14 residues. Germline CDR1 is MDHEN and CDR2 is SYDVKM. Trimming cost V 9 bases and J 0 bases, with 12 bases left between them.

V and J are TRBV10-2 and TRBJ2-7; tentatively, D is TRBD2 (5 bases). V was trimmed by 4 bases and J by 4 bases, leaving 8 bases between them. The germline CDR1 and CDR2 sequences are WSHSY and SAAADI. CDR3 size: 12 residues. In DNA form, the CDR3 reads TGCGCCAGCAGTGCCGGGAATTACGAGCAGTACTTC. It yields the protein CASSAGNYEQYF.

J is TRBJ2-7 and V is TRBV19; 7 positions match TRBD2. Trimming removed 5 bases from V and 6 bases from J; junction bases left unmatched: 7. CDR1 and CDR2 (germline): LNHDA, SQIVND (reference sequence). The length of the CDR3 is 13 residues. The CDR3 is CASSATSTGEQYF. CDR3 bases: TGTGCCAGTAGTGCGACTAGCACGGGCGAGCAGTACTTC.

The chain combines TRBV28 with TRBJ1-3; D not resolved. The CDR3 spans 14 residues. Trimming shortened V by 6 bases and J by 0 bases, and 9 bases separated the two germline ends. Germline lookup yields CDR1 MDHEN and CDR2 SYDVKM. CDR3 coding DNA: TGTGCCAGCAGCGCCCCCGGCTCTGGAAACACCATATATTTT. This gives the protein CASSAPGSGNTIYF.

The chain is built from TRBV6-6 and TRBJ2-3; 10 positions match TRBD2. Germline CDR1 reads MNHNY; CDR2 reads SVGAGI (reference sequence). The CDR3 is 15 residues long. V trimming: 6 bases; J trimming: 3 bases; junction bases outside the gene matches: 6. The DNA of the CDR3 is TGTGCCAGCAGCAGTCTAGCGGGAGCAACAGATACGCAGTATTTT. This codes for CASSSLAGATDTQYF.

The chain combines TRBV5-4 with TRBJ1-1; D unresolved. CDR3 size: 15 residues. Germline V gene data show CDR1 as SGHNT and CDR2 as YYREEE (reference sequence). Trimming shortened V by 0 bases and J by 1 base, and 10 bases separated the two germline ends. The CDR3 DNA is TGTGCCAGCAGCTTGGTAATCGCCGGGAACACTGAAGCTTTCTTT. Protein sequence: CASSLVIAGNTEAFF.

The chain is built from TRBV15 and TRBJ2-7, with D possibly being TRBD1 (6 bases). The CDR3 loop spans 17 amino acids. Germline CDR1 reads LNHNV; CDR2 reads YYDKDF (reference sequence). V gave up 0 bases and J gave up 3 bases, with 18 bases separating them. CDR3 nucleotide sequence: TGTGCCACCAGCAGAGAGGGGGCAACTTCCCGGGTCTACGAGCAGTACTTC. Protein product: CATSREGATSRVYEQYF.

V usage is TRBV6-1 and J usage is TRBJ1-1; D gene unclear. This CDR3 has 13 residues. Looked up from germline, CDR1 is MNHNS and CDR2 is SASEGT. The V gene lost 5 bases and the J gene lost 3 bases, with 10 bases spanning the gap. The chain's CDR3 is CASSIRRDTEAFF. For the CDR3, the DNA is TGTGCCAGCAGTATCCGTCGGGACACTGAAGCTTTCTTT.

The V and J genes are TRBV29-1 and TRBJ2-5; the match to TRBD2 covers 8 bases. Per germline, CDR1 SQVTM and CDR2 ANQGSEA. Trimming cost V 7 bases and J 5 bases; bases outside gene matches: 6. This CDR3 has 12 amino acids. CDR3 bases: TGCAGCGCCCAACTAGCGGAGGAGACCCAGTACTTC. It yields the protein CSAQLAEETQYF.

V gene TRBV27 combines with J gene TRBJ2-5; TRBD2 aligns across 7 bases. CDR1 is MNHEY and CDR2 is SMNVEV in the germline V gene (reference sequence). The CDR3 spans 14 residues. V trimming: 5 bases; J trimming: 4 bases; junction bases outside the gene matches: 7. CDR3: CASSPGLVRETQYF. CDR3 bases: TGTGCCAGCAGTCCCGGACTAGTTAGAGAGACCCAGTACTTC.

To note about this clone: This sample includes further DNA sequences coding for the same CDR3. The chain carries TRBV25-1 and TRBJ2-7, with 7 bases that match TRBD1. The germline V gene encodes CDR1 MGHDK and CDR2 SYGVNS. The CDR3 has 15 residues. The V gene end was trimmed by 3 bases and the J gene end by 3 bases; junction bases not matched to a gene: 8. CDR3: CASSEGRQGYYEQYF. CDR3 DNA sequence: TGTGCCAGCAGTGAGGGAAGACAGGGTTACTACGAGCAGTACTTC.

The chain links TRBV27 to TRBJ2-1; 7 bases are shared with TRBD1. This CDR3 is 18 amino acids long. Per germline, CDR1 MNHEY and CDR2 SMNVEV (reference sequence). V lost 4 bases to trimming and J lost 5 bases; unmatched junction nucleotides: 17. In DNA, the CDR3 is TGTGCCAGCAGTTCAATTAGCCTTCGGCCAGGGGGAAACAATGAGCAGTTCTTC. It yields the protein CASSSISLRPGGNNEQFF.

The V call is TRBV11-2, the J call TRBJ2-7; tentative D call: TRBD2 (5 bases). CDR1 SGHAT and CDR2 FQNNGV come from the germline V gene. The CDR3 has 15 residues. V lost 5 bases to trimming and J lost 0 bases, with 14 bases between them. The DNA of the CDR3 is TGTGCCAGCAGCCTCAAAAGGGAGTCCTCCTACGAGCAGTACTTC. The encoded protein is CASSLKRESSYEQYF.

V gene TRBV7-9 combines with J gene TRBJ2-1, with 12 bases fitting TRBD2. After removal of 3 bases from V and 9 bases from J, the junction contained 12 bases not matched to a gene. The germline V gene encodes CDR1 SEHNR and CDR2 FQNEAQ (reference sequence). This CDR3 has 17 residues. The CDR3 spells CASSLEWLGLAGGEQFF. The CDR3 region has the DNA TGTGCCAGCAGCTTGGAGTGGTTGGGACTAGCGGGTGGTGAGCAGTTCTTC.

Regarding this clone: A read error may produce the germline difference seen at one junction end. The CDR3, as DNA: TGTGCCAGCAGTTTACGTTCTCCCTCGAACCGGGGAGCTGTTTTT. Protein product: CASSLRSPSNRGAVF. This chain joins TRBV27 and TRBJ2-2, with a possible D match to TRBD2 (5 bases). This CDR3 spans 15 amino acids. The germline gives CDR1 MNHEY, CDR2 SMNVEV (reference sequence).